Listed below are T cell receptor beta chains from one sample, sequenced in a study of regulatory T cells in long-lasting Graves disease. TCRdb ran MiXCR on the multiplex PCR reads and lists one entry per CDR3 protein. The table includes about 360,000 distinct CDR3 sequences, about 17% detected once. This sample also appeared in a second study, on T cells in Graves' hyperthyroidism and ophthalmopathy.

The material sequenced was peripheral blood mononuclear cells (PBMCs), taken at new diagnosis, from a patient treated with antithyroid drugs. These receptors were collected from a woman between 18 and 29 years old with Graves disease. Each CDR3 is given with its conserved first and last residue. A D gene is named only where the DNA matches it firmly. For some rows the clone size is stated as once, few or many, or as a class when expanded; others skip it.

D: .
size: many
J: TRBJ2-1
V: TRBV7-9
DNA: TGTGCCAGCAGCCCCCGGAAAATAGGGCACTACAATGAGCAGTTCTTC
CDR3: CASSPRKIGHYNEQFF

D: TRBD1
size: many
J: TRBJ1-2
V: TRBV20-1
DNA: TGCAGTGCTAGAGATCCAGGGGGCTCCTATGGCTACACCTTC
CDR3: CSARDPGGSYGYTF

D: TRBD1
size: .
J: TRBJ2-1
V: TRBV5-4
DNA: TGTGCCAGCAGCTTTCGACAGGGTGGTAACAATGAGCAGTTCTTC
CDR3: CASSFRQGGNNEQFF

D: TRBD1
size: .
J: TRBJ1-6
V: TRBV7-3
DNA: TGTGCCAGCAGCTTAATGCCTACAGGGGACTCACCCCTCCACTTT
CDR3: CASSLMPTGDSPLHF

D: TRBD1
size: .
J: TRBJ1-2
V: TRBV5-4
DNA: TGTGCCAGCAGCGACGGACAGGGGAGGATTGGCTACACCTTC
CDR3: CASSDGQGRIGYTF

D: .
size: few
J: TRBJ2-3
V: TRBV7-9
DNA: TGTGCCAGCAGCTTAAGGAAAAGTCAAGCTAGCACAGATACGCAGTATTTT
CDR3: CASSLRKSQASTDTQYF

D: .
size: .
J: TRBJ1-1
V: TRBV20-1
DNA: TGCAGTGCTAGAGGGGGGGAGTTTGAAGCTTTCTTT
CDR3: CSARGGEFEAFF

D: TRBD1
size: .
J: TRBJ1-6
V: TRBV19
DNA: TGTGCCAGTAGTAGAGACAGGGGCGGCGATTCACCCCTCCACTTT
CDR3: CASSRDRGGDSPLHF

D: .
size: .
J: TRBJ2-2
V: TRBV9
DNA: TGTGCCAGCAGCGTAGCTACGAGGGACACCGGGGAGCTGTTTTTT
CDR3: CASSVATRDTGELFF

D: .
size: few
J: TRBJ2-2
V: TRBV18
DNA: TGTGCCAGCTCCGGGAATACGAACACCGGGGAGCTGTTTTTT
CDR3: CASSGNTNTGELFF

D: TRBD1
size: many
J: TRBJ2-7
V: TRBV20-1
DNA: TGCAGTGCGAAAGGGACAGGGGCTTCCTACGAGCAGTACTTC
CDR3: CSAKGTGASYEQYF

D: .
size: many
J: TRBJ2-7
V: TRBV2
DNA: TGTGCCAGCAGTGTTGACAGACTATCCTACGAGCAGTACTTC
CDR3: CASSVDRLSYEQYF

D: TRBD2
size: few
J: TRBJ2-1
V: TRBV7-9
DNA: TGTGCCAGCAGCCCCCCAGCGGGAGTAGATGAGCAGTTCTTC
CDR3: CASSPPAGVDEQFF

D: .
size: .
J: TRBJ1-5
V: TRBV27
DNA: TGTGCCAGCAGTTTATTATTGAGCGGACACGATCAGCCCCAGCATTTT
CDR3: CASSLLLSGHDQPQHF

D: TRBD1
size: .
J: TRBJ1-2
V: TRBV9
DNA: TGTGCCAGCAGCTTCGCGGGACAGTATGGCTATGGCTACACCTTC
CDR3: CASSFAGQYGYGYTF

D: .
size: many
J: TRBJ1-2
V: TRBV6-5
DNA: TGTGCCAGCAGTTCCACAGGAGGGGGCTACACCTTC
CDR3: CASSSTGGGYTF

D: .
size: many
J: TRBJ2-3
V: TRBV5-1
DNA: TGTGCCAGCAGCTTAGACGGCACAGATACGCAGTATTTT
CDR3: CASSLDGTDTQYF

D: TRBD2
size: .
J: TRBJ2-1
V: TRBV9
DNA: TGTGCCAGCAGCCCCTCTGGGACTAGCCTATACAATGAGCAGTTCTTC
CDR3: CASSPSGTSLYNEQFF

D: .
size: few
J: TRBJ1-1
V: TRBV4-1
DNA: TGCGCCAGCAGCCAAGTAATCGACGGTACAGTCCTCCCATCTACTGAAGCTTTCTTT
CDR3: CASSQVIDGTVLPSTEAFF

D: .
size: many
J: TRBJ2-4
V: TRBV6-1
DNA: TGTGCCAGCAGTGAGGGCCTCCTGCTAGCCAAAAACATTCAGTACTTC
CDR3: CASSEGLLLAKNIQYF

D: TRBD1
size: many
J: TRBJ2-1
V: TRBV11-2
DNA: TGTGCCAGCAGCCTGGGGACAGGGGGCTACAATGAGCAGTTCTTC
CDR3: CASSLGTGGYNEQFF

D: .
size: many
J: TRBJ1-2
V: TRBV2
DNA: TGTGCCAGCAGTGAAGGGGGGGCTAATGGCTACACCTTC
CDR3: CASSEGGANGYTF

D: .
size: many
J: TRBJ1-1
V: TRBV6-2/TRBV6-3
DNA: TGTGCCAGCAGCAAACAACTGGCTGAAGCTTTCTTT
CDR3: CASSKQLAEAFF

D: TRBD2
size: once
J: TRBJ2-5
V: TRBV2
DNA: TGTGCCATCCGGACTAGCGGGGCGAGAGAGACCCAGTACTTC
CDR3: CAIRTSGARETQYF

D: .
size: .
J: TRBJ2-3
V: TRBV6-1
DNA: TGTGCCAGCAGTGAATACGCAGGGCTGGATCTCACAGATACGCAGTATTTT
CDR3: CASSEYAGLDLTDTQYF

D: TRBD2
size: .
J: TRBJ2-3
V: TRBV5-4
DNA: TGTGCCAGCAGCTGGGACGGGGCGGGAGGCACAGATACGCAGTATTTT
CDR3: CASSWDGAGGTDTQYF

D: TRBD2
size: few
J: TRBJ2-1
V: TRBV6-5
DNA: TGTGCCAGCAGTTTCCCATTGCGGGGGGGCGGGTACAATGAGCAGTTCTTC
CDR3: CASSFPLRGGGYNEQFF

D: .
size: many
J: TRBJ1-5
V: TRBV7-9
DNA: TGTGCCAGCAGCTCGGTCACAGGGCCCAATCAGCCCCAGCATTTT
CDR3: CASSSVTGPNQPQHF